This is a list of T cell receptor beta chains from one sample in a study of T cell repertoires in cytomegalovirus infection. TCRdb processed the reads anew with MiXCR; each CDR3 protein has one entry. The repertoire holds some 150,000 distinct CDR3 sequences, with under 8% as singletons. The sequenced material came from PBMCs. Every receptor here comes from a human donor in good health (CMV status not recorded). Some clones in this sample may be carry-over from other donors' samples. The CDR3 runs from the conserved cysteine through the conserved F or W. Fields, in order: V gene, D gene, CDR3 length, J gene, clone size, CDR3 DNA, CDR3 protein. The D gene is left open where the match is weak. Expanded clones get a size class; other rows say once, few or many, or leave the size out.

>TRBV6-4|TRBD1|19|TRBJ1-3|many
TGTGCCAGCAGTGACTCGAGTTGGGACAGCCGCTTCTCTGGAAACACCATATATTTT
CASSDSSWDSRFSGNTIYF
>TRBV6-8|-|15|TRBJ2-4|many
TGTGCCAGCGTAGATTTACAGAGAGCCAAAAACATTCAGTACTTC
CASVDLQRAKNIQYF
>TRBV6-5|-|13|TRBJ2-5|many
TGTGCCAGCAGTTACCCGGGGCAAGAGACCCAGTACTTC
CASSYPGQETQYF
>TRBV10-3|-|15|TRBJ2-1|-
TGTGCCATCAGTGAGTATAGGGGGAACTACAATGAGCAGTTCTTC
CAISEYRGNYNEQFF
>TRBV7-2|-|14|TRBJ2-1|many
TGTGCCAGCAGCTTCTCACGATCCTACAATGAGCAGTTCTTC
CASSFSRSYNEQFF
>TRBV4-2|-|13|TRBJ2-3|many
TGTGCCAGCAGCCAAGAGTTAACGGATACGCAGTATTTT
CASSQELTDTQYF
>TRBV11-2|-|15|TRBJ1-1|many
TGTGCCAGCAGGGAAAGTGGACAGCCGAACACTGAAGCTTTCTTT
CASRESGQPNTEAFF
>TRBV6-6|-|14|TRBJ1-5|few
TGTGCCAGCAGTTACCAGGCCGATTATCAGCCCCAGCATTTT
CASSYQADYQPQHF
>TRBV7-9|TRBD1|15|TRBJ2-1|many
TGTGCCAGCAGCCGGGAAGGACAGGTCTACAATGAGCAGTTCTTC
CASSREGQVYNEQFF
>TRBV15|TRBD1|17|TRBJ1-6|few
TGTGCCACCAGCTCGAGGGGACAGAGCTCCTATAATTCACCCCTCCACTTT
CATSSRGQSSYNSPLHF
>TRBV28|-|15|TRBJ2-3|few
TGTGCCAGCAGTATCCGGACGGTTAGCACAGATACGCAGTATTTT
CASSIRTVSTDTQYF
>TRBV20-1|-|11|TRBJ1-6|-
TGCAGTGCTAGGGACGTTTCACCCCTCCACTTT
CSARDVSPLHF
>TRBV12-3/TRBV12-4|-|15|TRBJ2-2|many
TGTGCCAGCAGTCCACGGGCCCAAAACACCGGGGAGCTGTTTTTT
CASSPRAQNTGELFF
>TRBV11-3|TRBD1|14|TRBJ2-2|many
TGTGCCAGCAGCTTAGGGACAGGCTCCGGGGAGCTGTTTTTT
CASSLGTGSGELFF
>TRBV28|TRBD1|15|TRBJ1-2|many
TGTGCCAGCAGTTCGGACAGGCGAGCCGTCTATGGCTACACCTTC
CASSSDRRAVYGYTF
>TRBV7-9|-|14|TRBJ2-3|few
TGTGCCAGCAGCTTTGACCCACCCCCAGATACGCAGTATTTT
CASSFDPPPDTQYF
>TRBV5-4|TRBD1|12|TRBJ2-1|-
TGTGCCAGCAGCTGGGACAGTTTTGAGCAGTTCTTC
CASSWDSFEQFF
>TRBV5-1|TRBD2|15|TRBJ2-1|-
TGCGCCAGCAGCTGGAGGACTAGCGGTAACAATGAGCAGTTCTTC
CASSWRTSGNNEQFF
>TRBV7-3|TRBD1|13|TRBJ2-7|many
TGTGCCAGCAGCCGGGGACAGGCTTCGGAGCAGTACTTC
CASSRGQASEQYF
>TRBV2|-|13|TRBJ2-2|-
TGTGCCAGCAGAACCAGGGACACCGGGGAGCTGTTTTTT
CASRTRDTGELFF
>TRBV7-9|-|14|TRBJ1-4|many
TGTGCCAGCTCAAGACAGGAGTATAATGAAAAACTGTTTTTT
CASSRQEYNEKLFF
>TRBV6-6|-|15|TRBJ1-1|many
TGTGCCAGCAGTTACTCGACGGGTTTGAACACTGAAGCTTTCTTT
CASSYSTGLNTEAFF
>TRBV29-1|TRBD1|13|TRBJ2-5|-
TGCAGCCGGATGGGGGACAGCCAAGAGACCCAGTACTTC
CSRMGDSQETQYF
>TRBV5-5|-|13|TRBJ2-3|few
TGTGCCAGCAGCCAAGCGGGTCAGGATACGCAGTATTTT
CASSQAGQDTQYF
>TRBV19|-|15|TRBJ2-3|many
TGTGCCAGTAGTATAGGCACACGAAGCACAGATACGCAGTATTTT
CASSIGTRSTDTQYF
>TRBV5-5|-|13|TRBJ2-3|many
TGTGCCAGCAGCTACGCCTCCCAAGATACGCAGTATTTT
CASSYASQDTQYF
>TRBV20-1|-|14|TRBJ1-3|few
TGCAGTGCAGCGACAGGACCGACTGGAAACACCATATATTTT
CSAATGPTGNTIYF
>TRBV7-2|-|15|TRBJ2-5|many
TGTGCCAGCAGCCTTTCGGGGGGCCGTGGGGAGACCCAGTACTTC
CASSLSGGRGETQYF
>TRBV2|-|14|TRBJ1-5|many
TGTGCCAGCACGCCAGGGGTTAGCAATCAGCCCCAGCATTTT
CASTPGVSNQPQHF
>TRBV7-9|-|15|TRBJ1-1|many
TGTGCCAGCAGCTTCTATCTGGGTGAAAACACTGAAGCTTTCTTT
CASSFYLGENTEAFF
>TRBV7-9|TRBD1|14|TRBJ1-4|many
TGTGCCAGCAGGACGGGACAGAGTAATGAAAAACTGTTTTTT
CASRTGQSNEKLFF
>TRBV5-5|TRBD2|13|TRBJ2-3|few
TGTGCCAGCACCCTGGCGGGGGCAGATACGCAGTATTTT
CASTLAGADTQYF
>TRBV7-2|-|20|TRBJ2-6|few
TGTGCCAGCAGCGCTAGAGTCGATGATTCCTTGGCCTCGGGGGCCAACGTCCTGACTTTC
CASSARVDDSLASGANVLTF
>TRBV6-2/TRBV6-3|TRBD2|18|TRBJ2-3|many
TGTGCCGCTGGCCGGACTAGCGGGCCGCGGCGGGGCACAGATACGCAGTATTTT
CAAGRTSGPRRGTDTQYF
>TRBV2|-|13|TRBJ2-7|-
TGTGCCAGCAGTGTGGCGGACGGATACGAGCAGTACTTC
CASSVADGYEQYF
>TRBV2|-|14|TRBJ2-5|-
TGTGCCAGCAGTGAAGGATCCGAGTGGGAGACCCAGTACTTC
CASSEGSEWETQYF
>TRBV9|TRBD2|16|TRBJ2-1|few
TGTGCCAGCAGCTCTCCGGGTGGCGGGGGTCATACTGAGCAGTTCTTC
CASSSPGGGGHTEQFF
>TRBV28|-|14|TRBJ1-2|many
TGTGCCAGCAGACGCTCAAACGCTAACTATGGCTACACCTTC
CASRRSNANYGYTF
>TRBV4-1|-|14|TRBJ2-7|many
TGCGCCAGCAGCCAAGAGAATACCCTACGGGAGCAGTACTTC
CASSQENTLREQYF
>TRBV6-2/TRBV6-3|TRBD2|15|TRBJ2-1|few
TGTGCCAGCAGATCAAGCGGGGGGGGCCCTAATGAGCAGTTCTTC
CASRSSGGGPNEQFF
>TRBV19|-|11|TRBJ1-1|-
TGTGCCAGTAGAGGAAACTACGAGGCTTTCTTT
CASRGNYEAFF
>TRBV19|-|11|TRBJ1-1|few
TGTGCCAGTAATATCCGGGACGCCGCTTTCTTT
CASNIRDAAFF
>TRBV10-3|TRBD2|15|TRBJ2-1|few
TGTGCCATCAGTGATCCCCTCGGACTAGCGGGCCGGCAGTTCTTC
CAISDPLGLAGRQFF
>TRBV5-3|TRBD1|16|TRBJ2-5|few
TGTGCCAGCAGCACCCGGACAGGGGGATCCTTTCCGACCCAGTACTTC
CASSTRTGGSFPTQYF
>TRBV7-2|-|15|TRBJ1-3|many
TGTGCCAGCAGCCTCACTCCGGGACTCGGAAACACCATATATTTT
CASSLTPGLGNTIYF
>TRBV7-2|TRBD2|16|TRBJ2-3|many
TGTGCCAGCAGCGTACTAGCGGGGGCCCCCACAGATACGCAGTATTTT
CASSVLAGAPTDTQYF
>TRBV6-2/TRBV6-3|TRBD2|15|TRBJ2-1|many
TGTGCCAGCAGTGCGGGACTACCACCGGGGAATGAGCAGTTCTTC
CASSAGLPPGNEQFF
>TRBV7-9|-|16|TRBJ1-6|many
TGTGCCAGCAGCCAGGGACTGTTCTCCTATAATTCACCCCTCCACTTT
CASSQGLFSYNSPLHF
>TRBV4-2|TRBD2|15|TRBJ2-2|few
TGTGCCAGCAGCCAAGATCGACTAGCGACCGGGGAGCTGTTTTTT
CASSQDRLATGELFF
>TRBV5-1|TRBD1|13|TRBJ2-3|many
TGCGCCAGCAGCAATAGGGGGCGAGATACGCAGTATTTT
CASSNRGRDTQYF
>TRBV7-3|-|14|TRBJ2-7|many
TGTGCCAGCAGCTTAGGCGGGACTTCCTACGAGCAGTACTTC
CASSLGGTSYEQYF
>TRBV14|TRBD1|16|TRBJ1-5|few
TGTGCCAGCAGCCTTGACAGGGGGCAAAGCAATCAGCCCCAGCATTTT
CASSLDRGQSNQPQHF
>TRBV20-1|TRBD1|19|TRBJ2-7|many
TGCAGTGCTAGATCAATCCCTACACCGGGACAGGGGCTGAACTACGAGCAGTACTTC
CSARSIPTPGQGLNYEQYF
>TRBV7-3|TRBD2|15|TRBJ2-1|many
TGTGCCAGCAGCGGCGGACTAGCGGGGGGCAATGAGCAGTTCTTC
CASSGGLAGGNEQFF
>TRBV12-5|TRBD1|13|TRBJ2-7|many
TGTGCTAGTGGTTGGGACAGTTCCTACGAGCAGTACTTC
CASGWDSSYEQYF